This T cell receptor (beta chain) was observed in a study of blood T cell repertoires in COVID-19. Under the authors' procedure: Nucleated cell counts were estimated from reference gene primer amplification. Only in-frame clones appear in the TCRdb table, and some are missing; sequencing was by immunoSEQ multiplex PCR. V and J calls and clone size are copied from that table; D and trimming were computed from the DNA. The table records roughly 150,000 clones, roughly four fifths of them present only once. The receptor comes from an elderly woman with acute or convalescent COVID-19. Material for sequencing was peripheral blood.

The CDR3: CASSLAGYQFTQQYF. In DNA form, the CDR3 reads TGCGCCAGCAGCTTGGCGGGATACCAATTTACCCAGCAGTACTTC. This chain joins TRBV5-1 and TRBJ2-7, with a tentative D call TRBD2 (5 bases). V lost 0 bases and J 8 bases, leaving 18 bases between the germline ends. The CDR3 consists of 15 residues. Germline CDR1 SGHRS, CDR2 YFSETQ.